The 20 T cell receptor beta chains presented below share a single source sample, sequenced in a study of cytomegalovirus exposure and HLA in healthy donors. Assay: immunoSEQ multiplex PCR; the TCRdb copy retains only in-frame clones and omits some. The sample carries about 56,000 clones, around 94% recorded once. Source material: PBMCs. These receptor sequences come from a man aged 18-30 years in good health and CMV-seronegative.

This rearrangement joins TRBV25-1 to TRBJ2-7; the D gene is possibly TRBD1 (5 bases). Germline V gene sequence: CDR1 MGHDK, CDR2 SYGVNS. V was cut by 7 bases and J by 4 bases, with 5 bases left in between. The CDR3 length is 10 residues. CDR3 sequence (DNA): TGTGCCAGCACAGGGTACGAGCAGTACTTC. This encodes CASTGYEQYF.

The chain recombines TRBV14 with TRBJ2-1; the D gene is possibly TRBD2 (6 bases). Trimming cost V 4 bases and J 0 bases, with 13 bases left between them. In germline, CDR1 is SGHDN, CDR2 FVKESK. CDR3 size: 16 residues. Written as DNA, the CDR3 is TGTGCCAGCAGCCTTGCGAGACTAGTCTCCTACAATGAGCAGTTCTTC. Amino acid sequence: CASSLARLVSYNEQFF.

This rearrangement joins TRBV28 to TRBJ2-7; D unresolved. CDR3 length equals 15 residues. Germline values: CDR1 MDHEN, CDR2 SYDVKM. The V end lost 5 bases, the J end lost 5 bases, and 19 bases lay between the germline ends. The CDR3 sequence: CASSLKPMASDEQYF. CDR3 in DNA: TGTGCCAGCAGTCTGAAACCCATGGCTAGTGACGAGCAGTACTTC.

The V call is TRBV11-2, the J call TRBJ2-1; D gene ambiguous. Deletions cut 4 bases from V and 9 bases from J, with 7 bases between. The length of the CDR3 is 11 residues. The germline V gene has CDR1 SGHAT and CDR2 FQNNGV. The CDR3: CASSSLFEQFF. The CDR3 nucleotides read TGTGCCAGCAGCTCGTTGTTTGAGCAGTTCTTC.

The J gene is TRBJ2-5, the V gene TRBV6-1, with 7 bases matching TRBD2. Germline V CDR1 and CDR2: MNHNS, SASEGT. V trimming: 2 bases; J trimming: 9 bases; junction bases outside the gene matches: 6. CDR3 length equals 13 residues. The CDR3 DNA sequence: TGTGCCAGCAGTGAATGGGGGGGTGGATCCCAGTACTTC. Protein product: CASSEWGGGSQYF.

The CDR3 loop is CASSPDWGGSNTGELFF. The CDR3 nucleotides read TGTGCCAGCAGCCCAGATTGGGGAGGATCGAACACCGGGGAGCTGTTTTTT. The chain joins TRBV11-3 to TRBJ2-2; D possibly corresponds to TRBD2 (6 bases). Trimming removed 5 bases from V and 0 bases from J, with 16 bases in between. From germline, CDR1 is SGHNT and CDR2 YENEEA. The CDR3 consists of 17 residues.

CDR3 in amino acids: CASSIDSDSAYEQYF. The CDR3 DNA reads TGTGCCAGTAGTATAGATTCCGACAGCGCCTACGAGCAGTACTTC. The chain recombines TRBV19 with TRBJ2-7; maybe TRBD1 (5 bases). Germline CDR1 is LNHDA and CDR2 is SQIVND (reference sequence). The germline V and J ends were trimmed by 0 bases and 2 bases, with 11 bases remaining between them. This CDR3 has 15 amino acids.

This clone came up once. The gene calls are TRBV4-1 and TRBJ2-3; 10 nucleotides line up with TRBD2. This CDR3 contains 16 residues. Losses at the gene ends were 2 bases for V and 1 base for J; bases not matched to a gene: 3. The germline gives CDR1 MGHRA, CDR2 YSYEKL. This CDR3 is CASSQLGLAGTDTQYF. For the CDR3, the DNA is TGCGCCAGCAGCCAATTAGGACTAGCGGGCACAGATACGCAGTATTTT.

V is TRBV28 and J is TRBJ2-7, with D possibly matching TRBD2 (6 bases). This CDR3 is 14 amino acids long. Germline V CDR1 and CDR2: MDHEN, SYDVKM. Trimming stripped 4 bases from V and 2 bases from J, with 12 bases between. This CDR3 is CASSSEGPTYEQYF. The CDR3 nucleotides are TGTGCCAGCAGTTCGGAGGGCCCTACCTACGAGCAGTACTTC. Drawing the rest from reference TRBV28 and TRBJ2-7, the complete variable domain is DVKVTQSSRYLVKRTGEKVFLECVQDMDHENMFWYRQDPGLGLRLIYFSYDVKMKEKGDIPEGYSVSREKKERFSLILESASTNQTSMYLCASSSEGPTYEQYFGPGTRLTVT.

The CDR3 sequence: CASSPRGASTGELFF. In DNA form, the CDR3 reads TGTGCCAGCAGTCCCCGTGGAGCTTCCACCGGGGAGCTGTTTTTT. J is TRBJ2-2 and V is TRBV6-5; D ambiguous. The germline gives CDR1 MNHEY, CDR2 SVGAGI. Trimming left V 5 bases short and J 4 bases short, with 14 bases between. This CDR3 contains 15 residues.

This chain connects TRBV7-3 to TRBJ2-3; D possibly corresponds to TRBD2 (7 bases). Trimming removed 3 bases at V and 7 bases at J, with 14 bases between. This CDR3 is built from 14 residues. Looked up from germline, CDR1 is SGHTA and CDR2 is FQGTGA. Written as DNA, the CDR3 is TGTGCCAGCAGCTTCGGGGGCGGGAGCAATACGCAGTATTTT. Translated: CASSFGGGSNTQYF.

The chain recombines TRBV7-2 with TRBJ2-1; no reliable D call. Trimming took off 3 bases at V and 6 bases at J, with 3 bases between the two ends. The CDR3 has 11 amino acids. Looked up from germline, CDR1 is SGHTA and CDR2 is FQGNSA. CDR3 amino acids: CASSFSNEQFF. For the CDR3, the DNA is TGTGCCAGCAGCTTCAGCAATGAGCAGTTCTTC.

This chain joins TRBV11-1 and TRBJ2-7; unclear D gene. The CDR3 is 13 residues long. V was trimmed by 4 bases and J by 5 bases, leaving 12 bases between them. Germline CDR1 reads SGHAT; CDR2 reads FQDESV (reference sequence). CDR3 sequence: CASSYMVNDEQYF. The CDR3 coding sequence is TGTGCCAGCAGCTACATGGTTAACGACGAGCAGTACTTC.

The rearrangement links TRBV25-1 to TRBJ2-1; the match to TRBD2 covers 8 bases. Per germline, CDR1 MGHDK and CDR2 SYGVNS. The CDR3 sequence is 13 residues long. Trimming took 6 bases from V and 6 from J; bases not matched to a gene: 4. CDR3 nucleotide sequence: TGTGCCAGCAGATTGGGACTAGGCAATGAGCAGTTCTTC. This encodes CASRLGLGNEQFF.

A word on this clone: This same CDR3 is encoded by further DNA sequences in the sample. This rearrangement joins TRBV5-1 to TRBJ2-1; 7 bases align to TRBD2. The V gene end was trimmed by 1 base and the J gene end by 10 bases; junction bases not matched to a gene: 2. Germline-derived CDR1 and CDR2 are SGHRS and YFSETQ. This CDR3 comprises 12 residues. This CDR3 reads CASSLRGGEQFF. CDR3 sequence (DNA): TGCGCCAGCAGCTTGCGGGGAGGGGAGCAGTTCTTC.

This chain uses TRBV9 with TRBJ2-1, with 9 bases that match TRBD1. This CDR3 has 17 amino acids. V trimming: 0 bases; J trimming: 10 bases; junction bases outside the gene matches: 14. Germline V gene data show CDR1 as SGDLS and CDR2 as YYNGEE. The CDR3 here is CASSVGWRTGAPREQFF. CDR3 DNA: TGTGCCAGCAGCGTAGGGTGGAGGACAGGGGCCCCAAGGGAGCAGTTCTTC.

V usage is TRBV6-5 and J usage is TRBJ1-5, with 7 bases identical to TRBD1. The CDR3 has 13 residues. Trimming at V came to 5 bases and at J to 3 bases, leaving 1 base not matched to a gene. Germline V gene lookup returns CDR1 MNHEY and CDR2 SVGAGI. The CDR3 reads CASSQGVNQPQHF. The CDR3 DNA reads TGTGCCAGCAGTCAGGGGGTCAATCAGCCCCAGCATTTT.

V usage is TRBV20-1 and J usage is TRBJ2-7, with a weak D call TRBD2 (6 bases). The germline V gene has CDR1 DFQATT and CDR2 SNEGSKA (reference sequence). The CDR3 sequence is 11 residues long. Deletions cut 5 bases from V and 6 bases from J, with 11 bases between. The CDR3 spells CSARLVSEQYF. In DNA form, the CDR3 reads TGCAGTGCTCGACTAGTTAGCGAGCAGTACTTC.

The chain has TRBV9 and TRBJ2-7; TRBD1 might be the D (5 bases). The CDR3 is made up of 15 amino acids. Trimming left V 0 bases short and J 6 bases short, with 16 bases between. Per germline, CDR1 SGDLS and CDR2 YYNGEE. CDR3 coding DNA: TGTGCCAGCAGCGTAGGGGATACCCTAGGGGTCGAGCAGTACTTC. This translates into CASSVGDTLGVEQYF.

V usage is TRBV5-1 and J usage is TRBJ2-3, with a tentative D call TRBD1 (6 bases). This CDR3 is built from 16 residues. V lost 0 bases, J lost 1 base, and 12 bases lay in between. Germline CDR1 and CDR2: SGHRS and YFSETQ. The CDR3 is CASSLGTGFGTDTQYF. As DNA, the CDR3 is TGCGCCAGCAGCTTGGGTACAGGGTTCGGCACAGATACGCAGTATTTT.